The 26 T cell receptor beta chains reported below all come from one sample, sequenced in a study of Ad26.COV2.S vaccination and SARS-CoV-2 variants. Clones were sequenced by immunoSEQ multiplex PCR, and TCRdb holds only the in-frame ones, with some missing. Found here are 300,000 to 400,000 clones, around nine tenths of them singletons; the top ten hold roughly 10%. Treatment: some 20 received Ad26.COV2.S at low or high dose, single or two shots; 5 received placebo; per-sample allocation not given. Day 63 after the first injection of vaccine or placebo was the sampling time. Sequenced material: peripheral blood, taken in a trial of Ad26.COV2.S vaccine versus placebo. The receptors stem from a person aged 18-65 years who received the Ad26.COV2.S COVID-19 vaccine or a placebo.

The rearrangement uses TRBV28 and TRBJ1-5, with D uncertain. CDR1 is MDHEN, CDR2 SYDVKM, per germline. The V end was cut by 0 bases, the J end by 7 bases, with 7 bases between. CDR3 length: 13 residues. CDR3 amino acids: CASSLWVDQPQHF. CDR3 DNA: TGTGCCAGCAGTTTATGGGTAGACCAGCCCCAGCATTTT.

This clone was picked up a small number of times. V gene TRBV25-1 combines with J gene TRBJ1-5, with a tentative D call TRBD1 (5 bases). CDR3 length equals 13 residues. Germline V gene sequence: CDR1 MGHDK, CDR2 SYGVNS. Trimming took off 4 bases at V and 5 bases at J, with 9 bases between the two ends. The CDR3 DNA sequence: TGTGCCAGCAGTGGGGCAGGGCATCAGCCCCAGCATTTT. This translates into CASSGAGHQPQHF.

This sequence joins TRBV2 and TRBJ2-3; 8 bases map to TRBD2. The length of the CDR3 is 16 residues. CDR1 is SNHLY and CDR2 is FYNNEI in the germline V gene. J lost 0 bases, V lost 4 bases, and 6 bases had no gene match. The CDR3 DNA is TGTGCCAGCAGTGGAGGGGCTAGCGGGAGCACAGATACGCAGTATTTT. Translating gives CASSGGASGSTDTQYF.

The chain employs TRBV7-6 and TRBJ2-7; D gene ambiguous. Looked up from germline, CDR1 is SGHVS and CDR2 is FNYEAQ. This CDR3 region has 13 residues. The ends were cut back, 1 base at V and 2 bases at J, with 6 bases in the middle. The CDR3: CASSLGSTYEQYF. CDR3 nucleotide sequence: TGTGCCAGCAGCTTAGGCAGTACCTACGAGCAGTACTTC.

The genes are TRBV14 and TRBJ2-2; D remains unclear. Trimming took 0 bases from V and 4 from J, leaving 15 bases between them. Germline-derived CDR1 and CDR2 are SGHDN and FVKESK. This CDR3 has 17 residues. CDR3 in DNA: TGTGCCAGCAGCCAAGATCTTTCTTCGGAGTTCACCGGGGAGCTGTTTTTT. This gives the protein CASSQDLSSEFTGELFF.

This clone was detected only once. This chain connects TRBV10-1 to TRBJ2-3; 9 bases are a match to TRBD1. Germline lookup yields CDR1 WNHNN and CDR2 SYGVQD (reference sequence). Trimming took 6 bases from V and 2 from J; bases not matched to a gene: 6. This CDR3 is 15 amino acids long. This CDR3 is CASSPGQGVTDTQYF. The DNA of the CDR3 is TGCGCCAGCAGCCCGGGACAGGGAGTCACAGATACGCAGTATTTT.

The chain employs TRBV4-1 and TRBJ2-3; 8 bases line up with TRBD2. Looked up from germline, CDR1 is MGHRA and CDR2 is YSYEKL. With V trimmed by 1 base and J by 4 bases, 13 bases remained unmatched. The CDR3 runs to 18 residues. The chain's CDR3 is CASSQAPLLREVADTQYF. The CDR3 DNA follows: TGCGCCAGCAGCCAAGCCCCCCTTTTGCGGGAGGTGGCAGATACGCAGTATTTT.

The chain employs TRBV28 and TRBJ1-5; D remains ambiguous. Between the trimmed V and J ends, which lost 3 bases and 0 bases, there was a span of 6 bases. Germline V CDR1 and CDR2: MDHEN, SYDVKM. The CDR3 spans 14 residues. The CDR3 region has the DNA TGTGCCAGCAGTTTTCCTAATAGCAATCAGCCCCAGCATTTT. Protein sequence: CASSFPNSNQPQHF.

This chain joins TRBV6-1 and TRBJ1-5, with a possible D match to TRBD1 (5 bases). CDR3 length equals 16 residues. V lost 2 bases and J 5 bases, leaving 16 bases between the germline ends. Germline CDR1 MNHNS, CDR2 SASEGT. The chain's CDR3 is CASSEQGWGRDQPQHF. The CDR3 DNA sequence: TGTGCCAGCAGTGAACAAGGTTGGGGCAGGGATCAGCCCCAGCATTTT.

The chain joins TRBV5-1 to TRBJ1-2, with D perhaps TRBD1 (5 bases). The V end lost 4 bases, the J end lost 7 bases, and 23 bases lay between the germline ends. Germline assignment: CDR1 SGHRS and CDR2 YFSETQ. The CDR3 length is 16 residues. CDR3 sequence: CASSPGLREGQGGYTF. The CDR3 DNA reads TGCGCCAGCAGCCCGGGTCTCCGCGAGGGTCAGGGTGGCTACACCTTC.

This rearrangement joins TRBV5-1 to TRBJ1-6; TRBD1 might be the D (6 bases). The germline CDR1 and CDR2 sequences are SGHRS and YFSETQ. V was shortened by 4 bases and J by 5 bases, with 19 bases between the two germline ends. The CDR3 is 17 amino acids. DNA for the CDR3: TGCGCCAGCAGCCATGAGCCACAGGGCCGGAATAATTCACCCCTCCACTTT. Amino acid sequence: CASSHEPQGRNNSPLHF.

This chain joins TRBV6-5 and TRBJ1-2; possibly TRBD1 for D (6 bases). Looked up from germline, CDR1 is MNHEY and CDR2 is SVGAGI. With 6 bases removed from V and 0 bases from J, the gap between germline ends came to 11 bases. The CDR3 runs to 14 residues. DNA of the CDR3: TGTGCCAGCAGACCGGACAGAGCTAACTATGGCTACACCTTC. It translates to CASRPDRANYGYTF.

The chain employs TRBV11-2 and TRBJ2-7, with 8 bases matching TRBD1. The CDR3 is made up of 18 amino acids. J gave up 2 bases and V 0 bases, and 12 bases lay outside the gene matches. Germline V gives CDR1 SGHAT, CDR2 FQNNGV. CDR3 DNA sequence: TGTGCCAGCAGCTTAGAACCAAACTTTGGGACAGGCCCCTACGAGCAGTACTTC. This gives the protein CASSLEPNFGTGPYEQYF. The whole variable domain, remainder taken from reference TRBV11-2 and TRBJ2-7, is EAGVAQSPRYKIIEKRQSVAFWCNPISGHATLYWYQQILGQGPKLLIQFQNNGVVDDSQLPKDRFSAERLKGVDSTLKIQPAKLEDSAVYLCASSLEPNFGTGPYEQYFGPGTRLTVT.

The chain recombines TRBV24-1 with TRBJ2-2; D gene unclear. This CDR3 has 15 amino acids. Trimming took 3 bases from V and 4 from J, leaving 11 bases between them. CDR1 and CDR2 (germline): KGHDR, SFDVKD. DNA for the CDR3: TGTGCCACCAGTGATGAAGCTTCCTCCACCGGGGAGCTGTTTTTT. Translated, it gives CATSDEASSTGELFF.

The chain recombines TRBV24-1 with TRBJ2-3, with D uncertain. The CDR3 totals 15 residues. Trimming removed 4 bases at V and 0 bases at J, with 10 bases between. Germline assignment: CDR1 KGHDR and CDR2 SFDVKD. The CDR3 reads CATSESTASTDTQYF. The CDR3 DNA sequence: TGTGCCACCAGTGAGTCCACAGCTAGCACAGATACGCAGTATTTT.

This chain connects TRBV27 to TRBJ1-4, with a tentative D call TRBD1 (5 bases). Trimming pared 2 bases from V and 7 bases from J, leaving 11 bases between. The CDR3 contains 14 residues. The germline CDR1 and CDR2 sequences are MNHEY and SMNVEV (reference sequence). This CDR3 is CASSLQGVGEKLFF. The CDR3 DNA is TGTGCCAGCAGTTTACAGGGTGTGGGTGAAAAACTGTTTTTT.

The rearrangement joins TRBV19 to TRBJ1-5; 10 bases line up with TRBD1. The CDR3 covers 14 residues. Trimming removed 5 bases from V and 7 bases from J; junction bases left unmatched: 5. Germline V gene sequence: CDR1 LNHDA, CDR2 SQIVND (reference sequence). The CDR3 DNA is TGTGCCAGTAGTCCGACAGGGGGCGGACAGCCCCAGCATTTT. It codes for CASSPTGGGQPQHF.

The chain is built from TRBV20-1 and TRBJ2-7; no definite D call. Germline CDR1 DFQATT, CDR2 SNEGSKA (reference sequence). Between the trimmed V and J ends, which lost 3 bases and 2 bases, there was a span of 8 bases. The CDR3 covers 12 residues. The CDR3 sequence is CSASAGPYEQYF. As DNA, the CDR3 is TGCAGTGCTAGTGCCGGCCCCTACGAGCAGTACTTC.

This clone was seen ten or more times. V and J are TRBV28 and TRBJ2-1; D gene unclear. CDR1 MDHEN and CDR2 SYDVKM come from the germline V gene. The CDR3 has 14 residues. V was shortened by 2 bases and J by 3 bases, with 8 bases between the two germline ends. The CDR3 loop reads CASSLPSRYNEQFF. The CDR3 DNA is TGTGCCAGCAGTTTACCCTCCCGCTACAATGAGCAGTTCTTC.

This clone was recorded a few times. The V gene is TRBV3-1 (or the pseudogene TRBV3-2), the J gene TRBJ1-1, with no clear D. Between the trimmed V and J ends, which lost 4 bases and 1 base, there was a span of 13 bases. The CDR3 totals 15 residues. Germline V gene lookup returns CDR1 LGHDT and CDR2 YNNKEL (reference sequence). The CDR3 DNA reads TGTGCCAGCAGCCTTACGACCCCAGGGAACACTGAAGCTTTCTTT. It yields the protein CASSLTTPGNTEAFF.

The CDR3 nucleotides read TGTGCCAGCACCGAGACCCACTACGAGCAGTACTTC. The encoded protein is CASTETHYEQYF. The rearrangement links TRBV21-1 to TRBJ2-7. TRBV21-1 is a pseudogene. CDR3 length equals 12 residues.

The chain has TRBV4-2 and TRBJ1-1, with D perhaps TRBD1 (5 bases). CDR3 length: 15 amino acids. Per germline, CDR1 LGHNA and CDR2 YNFKEQ. Trimming left V 0 bases short and J 4 bases short, with 12 bases between. The CDR3 loop is CASSQDGGGGTEAFF. The CDR3 nucleotides are TGTGCCAGCAGCCAAGATGGGGGGGGTGGCACTGAAGCTTTCTTT.

The chain uses TRBV7-8 and TRBJ1-1; D remains ambiguous. Trimming removed 5 bases at V and 5 bases at J, with 9 bases between. The CDR3 is 12 residues long. Germline V gene data show CDR1 as SGHVS and CDR2 as FQNEAQ. The CDR3 region has the DNA TGTGCCAGCAGCCATCCGGGGACTGAAGCTTTCTTT. The encoded protein is CASSHPGTEAFF.

The rearrangement uses TRBV5-1 and TRBJ2-5; D gene unclear. CDR1 is SGHRS, CDR2 YFSETQ, per germline. The CDR3 is 15 amino acids. Trimming cost V 0 bases and J 4 bases, with 13 bases left between them. The CDR3 region is CASSLEGRKGETQYF. CDR3 nucleotide sequence: TGCGCCAGCAGCTTGGAAGGCCGGAAGGGAGAGACCCAGTACTTC.

J is TRBJ2-1 and V is TRBV7-2; TRBD1 or TRBD2 may be the D gene (5 bases each). The V gene's germline CDR1 is SGHTA and CDR2 FQGNSA. The CDR3 length is 14 residues. V was trimmed by 4 bases and J by 5 bases, leaving 12 bases between them. CDR3 loop: CASSSGFGDNEQFF. The CDR3 DNA follows: TGTGCCAGCAGCTCAGGGTTCGGGGACAATGAGCAGTTCTTC.

The rearrangement joins TRBV3-1 (or the pseudogene TRBV3-2) to TRBJ1-1; D is unresolved. Trimming removed 4 bases from V and 1 base from J, with 19 bases in between. Germline CDR1 reads LGHDT; CDR2 reads YNNKEL (reference sequence). The length of the CDR3 is 17 residues. The CDR3 nucleotides are TGTGCCAGCAGCCTGAGGCCCGGACTATTTCCGAACACTGAAGCTTTCTTT. The encoded protein is CASSLRPGLFPNTEAFF.